This record concerns one T cell receptor (beta chain) sequence. Sequenced by immunoSEQ multiplex PCR; TCRdb stores in-frame clones only, minus some. The table includes about 350,000 clones, around 90% detected once. Germline V gene lookup returns CDR1 MGHDK and CDR2 SYGVNS. The length of the CDR3 is 13 residues. With 6 bases clipped from V and 7 bases from J, the junction kept 8 bases outside the gene matches. The sample is drawn from a study of Ad26.COV2.S vaccination and SARS-CoV-2 variants. This receptor was identified in a human donor who had recovered from COVID-19. The input for sequencing was peripheral blood, taken after recovery from COVID-19. V is TRBV25-1 and J is TRBJ1-2; 7 positions agree with TRBD1. The CDR3: CASRAGGARGYTF. The DNA of the CDR3 is TGTGCCAGCAGAGCAGGGGGGGCCCGTGGCTACACCTTC.